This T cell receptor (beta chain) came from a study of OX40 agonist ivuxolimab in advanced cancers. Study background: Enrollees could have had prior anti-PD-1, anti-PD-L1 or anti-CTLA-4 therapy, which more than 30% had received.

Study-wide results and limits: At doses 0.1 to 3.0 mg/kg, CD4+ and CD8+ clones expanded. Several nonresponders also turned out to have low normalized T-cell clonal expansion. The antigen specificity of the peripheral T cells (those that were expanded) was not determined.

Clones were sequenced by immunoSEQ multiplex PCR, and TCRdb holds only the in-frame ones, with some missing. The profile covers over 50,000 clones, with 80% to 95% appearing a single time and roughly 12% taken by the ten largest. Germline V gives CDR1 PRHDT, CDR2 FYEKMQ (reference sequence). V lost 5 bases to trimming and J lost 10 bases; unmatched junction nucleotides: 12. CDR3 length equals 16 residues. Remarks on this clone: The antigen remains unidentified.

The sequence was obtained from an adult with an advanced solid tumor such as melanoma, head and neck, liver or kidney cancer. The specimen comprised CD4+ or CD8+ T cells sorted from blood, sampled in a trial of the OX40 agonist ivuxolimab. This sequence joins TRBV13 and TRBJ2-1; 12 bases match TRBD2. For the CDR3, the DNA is TGTGCCAGCAGCCACCCTAGCGGGGGGGCATCAGGGGAGCAGTTCTTC. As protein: CASSHPSGGASGEQFF. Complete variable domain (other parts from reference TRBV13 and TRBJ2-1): AAGVIQSPRHLIKEKRETATLKCYPIPRHDTVYWYQQGPGQDPQFLISFYEKMQSDKGSIPDRFSAQQFSDYHSELNMSSLELGDSALYFCASSHPSGGASGEQFFGPGTRLTVL.